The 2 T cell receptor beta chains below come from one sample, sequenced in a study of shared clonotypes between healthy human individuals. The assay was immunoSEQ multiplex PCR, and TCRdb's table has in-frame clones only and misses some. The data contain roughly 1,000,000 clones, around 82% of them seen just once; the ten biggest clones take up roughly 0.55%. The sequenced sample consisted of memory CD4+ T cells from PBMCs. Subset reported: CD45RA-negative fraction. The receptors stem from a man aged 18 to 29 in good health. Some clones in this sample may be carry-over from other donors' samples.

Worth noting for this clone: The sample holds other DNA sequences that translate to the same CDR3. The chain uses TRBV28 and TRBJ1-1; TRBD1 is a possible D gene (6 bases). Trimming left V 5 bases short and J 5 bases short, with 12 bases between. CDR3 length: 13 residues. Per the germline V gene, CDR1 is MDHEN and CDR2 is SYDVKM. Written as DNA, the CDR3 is TGTGCCAGCAGTCTCCAGGGGCTGACTGAAGCTTTCTTT. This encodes CASSLQGLTEAFF. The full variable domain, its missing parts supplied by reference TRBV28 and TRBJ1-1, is DVKVTQSSRYLVKRTGEKVFLECVQDMDHENMFWYRQDPGLGLRLIYFSYDVKMKEKGDIPEGYSVSREKKERFSLILESASTNQTSMYLCASSLQGLTEAFFGQGTRLTVV.

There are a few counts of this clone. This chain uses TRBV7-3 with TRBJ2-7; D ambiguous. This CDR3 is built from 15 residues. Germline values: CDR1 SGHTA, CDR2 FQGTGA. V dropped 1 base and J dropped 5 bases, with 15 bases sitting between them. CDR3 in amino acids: CASSLNRVVQDEQYF. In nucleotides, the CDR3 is TGTGCCAGCAGCTTAAACCGCGTTGTTCAGGACGAGCAGTACTTC. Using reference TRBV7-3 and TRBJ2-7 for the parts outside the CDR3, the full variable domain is GAGVSQTPSNKVTEKGKYVELRCDPISGHTALYWYRQSLGQGPEFLIYFQGTGAADDSGLPNDRFFAVRPEGSVSTLKIQRTERGDSAVYLCASSLNRVVQDEQYFGPGTRLTVT.